Listed below are T cell receptor beta chains from one sample, sequenced in a study of control samples from healthy donors and cancer patients. The method was immunoSEQ multiplex PCR; TCRdb's version includes in-frame clones alone and lacks a portion of them. The table lists around 20,000 clones, 70% to 90% of them singletons, with more than 8% in the top ten. The sample comprised PBMCs. The receptors were gathered from a woman between 55 and 75 years old with head and neck cancer. Both conserved end residues are part of each CDR3. A D gene is named only where the DNA matches it firmly. Clone size is shown for a subset of rows, as once, few, many or a class of expanded clone.

d_call	v_call	j_call	clone_size	cdr3_nt	cdr3_aa
NA	TRBV9	TRBJ1-1	NA	TGTGCCTCCCAGCTTGAGGGGGAGGGGAGCACTGAAGCTTTCTTT	CASQLEGEGSTEAFF
TRBD2	TRBV6-2/TRBV6-3	TRBJ2-7	NA	TGTGCCAGCAGCTGGGGGGGATACGAGCAGTACTTC	CASSWGGYEQYF
NA	TRBV7-9	TRBJ2-5	NA	TGTGCCAGCAGCCGGGGAACATGGGGAGAGACCCAGTACTTC	CASSRGTWGETQYF
NA	TRBV29-1	TRBJ2-5	NA	TGCAGCGTAGATACAGGGCAGAGAGAGACCCAGTACTTC	CSVDTGQRETQYF
NA	TRBV14	TRBJ1-3	NA	TGTGCCAGCAGCCAAGTTTATCCTGGAAACACCATATATTTT	CASSQVYPGNTIYF
NA	TRBV28	TRBJ2-1	NA	TGTGCCAGCAGCCAAAGACTACGCAATAATGAGCAGTTCTTC	CASSQRLRNNEQFF
NA	TRBV28	TRBJ1-1	NA	TGTGCCAGCACCGAGATGAACACTGAAGCTTTCTTT	CASTEMNTEAFF
NA	TRBV2	TRBJ2-1	NA	TGTGCCAGCAGTGAGGAGGCTAACTCCTACAATGAGCAGTTCTTC	CASSEEANSYNEQFF
TRBD2	TRBV9	TRBJ2-1	NA	TGTGCCTCCGGACTAGCGGGATTCAATGAGCAGTTCTTC	CASGLAGFNEQFF
NA	TRBV9	TRBJ2-1	NA	TGTGCCAGCAGCGTAGCTAATGAGCAGTTCTTC	CASSVANEQFF
NA	TRBV7-7	TRBJ2-5	NA	TGTGCCAGCAGCTTAGCCGGGGGAGAAGGAGAGACCCAGTACTTC	CASSLAGGEGETQYF
NA	TRBV27	TRBJ1-2	NA	TGTGCCAGCAGGGACAGTCTGCCTAACTATGGCTACACCTTC	CASRDSLPNYGYTF
NA	TRBV2	TRBJ1-1	NA	TGTGCCAGCACCTTGAAGCCTGACACTGAAGCTTTCTTT	CASTLKPDTEAFF
NA	TRBV5-6	TRBJ2-5	NA	TGTGCCAGCAGCTTGGTGAACAGGGAACTCGAGACCCAGTACTTC	CASSLVNRELETQYF
NA	TRBV18	TRBJ2-2	NA	TGTGCCAGCTCTCCCGGCGGCGGTGGCACCGGGGAGCTGTTTTTT	CASSPGGGGTGELFF
NA	TRBV9	TRBJ2-6	NA	TGTGCCAGCAGCGTAGCCCTCTCTGGGGCCAACGTCCTGACTTTC	CASSVALSGANVLTF
TRBD1	TRBV5-1	TRBJ1-5	NA	TGCGCCAGCAGCTTGGAGGGGACAGGTAATCAGCCCCAGCATTTT	CASSLEGTGNQPQHF
NA	TRBV7-3	TRBJ1-1	NA	TGTGCCAGCAGCTTAATCCAGAACACTGAAGCTTTCTTT	CASSLIQNTEAFF
TRBD1	TRBV3-1/TRBV3-2	TRBJ1-5	once	TGTGCCAGCAGCCCAGGACAGGGCCCGTTGCCCCAGCATTTT	CASSPGQGPLPQHF
TRBD2	TRBV29-1	TRBJ2-1	few	TGCAGCGGACACGGTAGCGGGAGTAACTATGAGCAGTTCTTC	CSGHGSGSNYEQFF
NA	TRBV28	TRBJ2-7	once	TGTGCCAGCAGTTTCCTGACCCGGCGAAGTTCCTACGAGCAGTACTTC	CASSFLTRRSSYEQYF
TRBD1	TRBV7-2	TRBJ2-6	NA	TGTGCCAGCAGCCCGACCGGGACAGGGGGCAAACGGGGGGCCAACGTCCTGACTTTC	CASSPTGTGGKRGANVLTF
TRBD1	TRBV6-2/TRBV6-3	TRBJ1-5	once	TGTGCCAGCAGTGCGGGGACAGGGAGCCAGCCCCAGCATTTT	CASSAGTGSQPQHF
NA	TRBV9	TRBJ2-1	NA	TGTGCCAGCAGCGTAGACCCCGTTGGACATAGTGGGCGCCATGAGCAGTTCTTC	CASSVDPVGHSGRHEQFF
TRBD2	TRBV5-1	TRBJ2-5	once	TGCGCCAGCAGGACGGGGGGCCAAGAGACCCAGTACTTC	CASRTGGQETQYF
NA	TRBV7-8	TRBJ1-1	NA	TGTGCCAGCAGCCGAGACCTCATGAACACTGAAGCTTTCTTT	CASSRDLMNTEAFF
NA	TRBV25-1	TRBJ1-1	NA	TGTGCCAGCAGTGCGCACAGCGACACTGAAGCTTTCTTT	CASSAHSDTEAFF
NA	TRBV15	TRBJ2-1	once	TGTGCCACCAGCAGAGGACCCGCGCGGACTTCCAGCTCCTACAATGAGCAGTTCTTC	CATSRGPARTSSSYNEQFF
NA	TRBV11-2	TRBJ2-7	NA	TGTGCCAGCAGCTTAGGCGGCAGCTCCTACGAGCAGTACTTC	CASSLGGSSYEQYF
NA	TRBV5-8	TRBJ2-1	NA	TGTGCCAGCAGTAGCGGACCGAGCTCCTACAATGAGCAGTTCTTC	CASSSGPSSYNEQFF
TRBD2	TRBV7-3	TRBJ2-7	NA	TGTGCCAGCAGCCCGGGGGGGGACTACGAGCAGTACTTC	CASSPGGDYEQYF
TRBD1	TRBV18	TRBJ1-1	NA	TGTGCCAGCTCACCTATCCCGGGACAGAATTTGAACACTGAAGCTTTCTTT	CASSPIPGQNLNTEAFF
NA	TRBV18	TRBJ2-7	NA	TGTGCCAGCTCACCAGGGATGGTCTCCTACGAGCAGTACTTC	CASSPGMVSYEQYF
NA	TRBV10-3	TRBJ1-1	NA	TGTGCCATCAGCGGCGTCGGAACCACTGAAGCTTTCTTT	CAISGVGTTEAFF
NA	TRBV7-8	TRBJ2-1	NA	TGTGCCAGCAGTGTGGGACGCCTCAATGAGCAGTTCTTC	CASSVGRLNEQFF
TRBD1	TRBV18	TRBJ2-3	NA	TGTGCCAGCTCAGGACAGGGGAGGACAGATACGCAGTATTTT	CASSGQGRTDTQYF
NA	TRBV7-3	TRBJ2-2	NA	TGTGCCAGCAGCTTAGGCCAGTCGAACACCGGGGAGCTGTTTTTT	CASSLGQSNTGELFF
NA	TRBV10-3	TRBJ1-1	NA	TGTGCCATCAGTGGAAATAGGGGTGAAGCTTTCTTT	CAISGNRGEAFF
TRBD2	TRBV5-1	TRBJ2-1	NA	TGCGCCAGCAGCGGAGGGACTAGCAGAATCTACAATGAGCAGTTCTTC	CASSGGTSRIYNEQFF
NA	TRBV2	TRBJ2-7	NA	TGTGCCAGCAGTGATCAGTTGAGCTCCTACGAGCAGTACTTC	CASSDQLSSYEQYF
NA	TRBV3-1/TRBV3-2	TRBJ2-1	NA	TGTGCCAGCAGCCCCTACCAGAGCTCCTACAATGAGCAGTTCTTC	CASSPYQSSYNEQFF
NA	TRBV10-3	TRBJ2-2	few	TGTGCCACCGTCCATACCACCGGGGAGCTGTTTTTT	CATVHTTGELFF
NA	TRBV4-2	TRBJ1-1	NA	TGTGCCAGCAGCCAAGATCGCGGACGTGAATCTTTCTTT	CASSQDRGRESFF
NA	TRBV7-8	TRBJ2-1	NA	TGTGCCAGCAGCCATTTCGGGAACAATGAGCAGTTCTTC	CASSHFGNNEQFF
NA	TRBV3-1/TRBV3-2	TRBJ2-4	NA	TGTGCCAGCAGCCAAGTGGGGGTCGGGGACATTCAGTACTTC	CASSQVGVGDIQYF
NA	TRBV14	TRBJ2-7	NA	TGTGCCAGCGCAGGGACGTCAGGAGAGCAGTACTTC	CASAGTSGEQYF
NA	TRBV4-1	TRBJ2-4	NA	TGCGCCAGCAGCCACCCTATGGGAGACGCCAAAAACATTCAGTACTTC	CASSHPMGDAKNIQYF
TRBD1	TRBV15	TRBJ1-4	NA	TGTGCCACCAGCAGAGATAGGGGGACAGGGTATGAAAAACTGTTTTTT	CATSRDRGTGYEKLFF
TRBD2	TRBV10-3	TRBJ2-3	NA	TGTGCCATCAGTGAGCCCCTCGGACTAGCGGGAGTATTGGGGACGCAGTATTTT	CAISEPLGLAGVLGTQYF
TRBD1	TRBV2	TRBJ1-1	NA	TGTGCCAGCAGCGGACAGGCAAGGAACACTGAAGCTTTCTTT	CASSGQARNTEAFF
NA	TRBV10-2	TRBJ1-2	NA	TGCGCCAGCAGTGAGATCGGGGCTTTTGGCTATGGCTACACCTTC	CASSEIGAFGYGYTF
NA	TRBV16	TRBJ2-5	NA	TGTGCCAGCAGCCCCAACAGGGCCCTCGGAGAGACCCAGTACTTC	CASSPNRALGETQYF
TRBD1	TRBV5-1	TRBJ1-5	NA	TGCGCCAGCAGGACAGGGGATAATCAGCCCCAGCATTTT	CASRTGDNQPQHF
NA	TRBV10-3	TRBJ2-1	NA	TGTGCCATCAGTGGTGGACAGAGCTCCTACAATGAGCAGTTCTTC	CAISGGQSSYNEQFF
NA	TRBV4-2	TRBJ1-3	NA	TGTGCCAGCAGCCCCGTCGGGAGCTCTGGAAACACCATATATTTT	CASSPVGSSGNTIYF
NA	TRBV6-6	TRBJ2-7	NA	TGTGCCAGCACCAATTATTACGAGCAGTACTTC	CASTNYYEQYF